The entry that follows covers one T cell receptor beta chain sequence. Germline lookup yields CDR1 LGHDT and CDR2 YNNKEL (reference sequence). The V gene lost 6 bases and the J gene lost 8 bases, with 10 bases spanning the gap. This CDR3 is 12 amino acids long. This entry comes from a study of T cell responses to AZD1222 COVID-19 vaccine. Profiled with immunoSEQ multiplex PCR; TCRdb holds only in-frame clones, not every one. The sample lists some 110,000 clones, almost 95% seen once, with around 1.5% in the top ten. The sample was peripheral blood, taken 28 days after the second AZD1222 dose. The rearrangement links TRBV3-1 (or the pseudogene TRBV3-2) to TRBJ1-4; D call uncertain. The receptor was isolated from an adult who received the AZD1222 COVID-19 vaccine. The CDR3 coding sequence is TGTGCCAGCAGTTGGGAAGGGGAAAAACTGTTTTTT. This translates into CASSWEGEKLFF.